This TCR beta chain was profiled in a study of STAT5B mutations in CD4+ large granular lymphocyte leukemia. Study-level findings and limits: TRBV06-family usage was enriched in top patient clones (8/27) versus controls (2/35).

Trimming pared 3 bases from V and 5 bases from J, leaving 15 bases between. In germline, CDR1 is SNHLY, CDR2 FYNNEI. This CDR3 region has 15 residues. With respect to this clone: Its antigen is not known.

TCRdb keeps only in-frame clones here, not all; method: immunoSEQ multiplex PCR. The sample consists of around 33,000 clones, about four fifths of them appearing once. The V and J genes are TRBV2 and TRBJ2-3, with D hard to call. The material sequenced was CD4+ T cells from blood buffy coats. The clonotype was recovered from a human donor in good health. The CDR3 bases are TGTGCCAGCAGTGAGGACCCCGTTTTAAGAGATACGCAGTATTTT. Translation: CASSEDPVLRDTQYF.